This T cell receptor (beta chain) was obtained from a study of cytomegalovirus exposure and HLA in healthy donors. Overall study: Samples from HLA-typed donors yielded about 85 million unique TCRs in an early data release.

General study results and limits: TCR beta sequences numbering 15,000 to 20,000 were associated with HLA alleles at 0.05 false discovery rate in a later analysis. The classifier was said to identify cytomegalovirus status with high specificity and sensitivity.

Donors had nominal health at sampling but likely had unrecorded immune exposures. The CDR3 runs 17 residues. The germline V gene has CDR1 SEHNR and CDR2 FQNEAQ (reference sequence). This clone was counted a few times. The antigen is unknown. The junction departs from germline at one end; a sequencing error may be responsible. The PCR had 60 Vbeta and 13 Jbeta primers. The protocol was immunoSEQ multiplex PCR, while the TCRdb copy is restricted to in-frame clones and leaves out a portion. The table has some 150,000 clones, around 77% seen once. The chain joins TRBV7-9 to TRBJ2-7; TRBD2 is a possible D gene (5 bases). The origin of this receptor is a man in his sixties in good health and CMV-seronegative. The sample taken for sequencing was PBMCs. The CDR3 here is CSSSSYAAAGGPYEQYF. The DNA for the CDR3 is TGTTCCAGCAGCTCTTATGCCGCGGCTGGCGGGCCCTACGAGCAGTACTTC.